The rows below give T cell receptor beta chains drawn from one sample of a study of cytomegalovirus exposure and HLA in healthy donors. Clones were sequenced by immunoSEQ multiplex PCR, and TCRdb holds only the in-frame ones, with some missing. The repertoire includes approximately 160,000 clones, roughly 70% of them detected once, and 2.5% to 3.5% sits in the top ten. The sequencing input was PBMCs. These receptors all stem from a woman aged 50 to 60 in good health and CMV-seropositive. The conserved cysteine and the conserved F or W are not part of the CDR3 here.

V	J	CDR3
TRBV5-6	TRBJ1-2	ASRGDRNNYGYT
TRBV28	TRBJ2-7	ASSPLDSLSYEQY
TRBV5-4	TRBJ2-2	ASSIIQGVTGELF
TRBV2	TRBJ1-1	ASLGTGASEAF
TRBV9	TRBJ2-3	ASSLDRSQGDTQY
TRBV7-8	TRBJ2-2	ASSLVRLAGGNTGELF
TRBV6-6	TRBJ1-3	ASRSRSRSGNTIY
TRBV5-1	TRBJ2-7	ASSAGTDPPFEQY
TRBV30	TRBJ2-5	AWNRALETQY
TRBV18	TRBJ2-1	ASSPFGLYYNEQF
TRBV7-9	TRBJ1-1	ASSPYDRTSNTEAF
TRBV29-1	TRBJ2-1	SVVTRDYNEQF
TRBV11-2	TRBJ2-7	ASSLGNSGSYYEQY
TRBV7-3	TRBJ2-2	ASSSLPDTGELF
TRBV14	TRBJ2-3	ASSYTSAAADTQY
TRBV5-1	TRBJ2-7	ASSSDRAYYEQY
TRBV7-8	TRBJ2-2	ASSSKNTGELF
TRBV5-1	TRBJ2-7	ASKDRGGSSYEQY
TRBV11-1	TRBJ1-1	ASSFSSTEAF
TRBV19	TRBJ2-1	ASRGGGQVGEQF
TRBV20-1	TRBJ2-5	SGGQQETQY
TRBV2	TRBJ1-2	ASSDSQTPSYGYT
TRBV7-6	TRBJ1-6	ASSLLIGPLH
TRBV4-1	TRBJ1-5	ASSHSGGPQPQH
TRBV18	TRBJ2-2	ASSLGTANTGELF
TRBV7-9	TRBJ2-2	ASSLARGITGELF
TRBV11-2	TRBJ1-3	ASSFRGFSGNTIY
TRBV4-1	TRBJ1-5	ASSQDDRGNQPQH
TRBV29-1	TRBJ1-2	SVPQGDYGYT
TRBV6-1	TRBJ1-2	ASTFSGERYT
TRBV5-1	TRBJ2-2	ASSLAPPGELF
TRBV30	TRBJ2-2	AFYRGLTGELF
TRBV6-1	TRBJ1-1	ASRDSLNTEAF
TRBV6-1	TRBJ1-5	ASSDWRDRVGDQPQH
TRBV5-4	TRBJ1-3	ASSLAGSSGNTIY
TRBV5-1	TRBJ1-2	ASSLAPSGGYGYT
TRBV5-6	TRBJ1-1	ASSLLRRSTEAF
TRBV6-5	TRBJ2-3	ASLGLAGGDTQY
TRBV5-6	TRBJ1-1	ASSVGQGRVAF
TRBV6-6	TRBJ1-4	ASSYSMPGVKLF
TRBV6-5	TRBJ2-3	ASSYQTGSADTQY
TRBV6-5	TRBJ2-2	ASTHRGSTGELF
TRBV11-2	TRBJ2-7	ASSLVGYEQY
TRBV7-9	TRBJ2-1	ASSSRQGNEQF
TRBV6-1	TRBJ2-5	ASSTGLAETQY
TRBV2	TRBJ1-4	ASSVPKKLF
TRBV9	TRBJ2-1	ASSVESIRTSGMGYNEQF
TRBV4-1	TRBJ1-2	ASSRGQLYGYT
TRBV25-1	TRBJ2-7	ASSEGGGRSYEQY
TRBV7-6	TRBJ2-2	ASSTRDRGTGELF
TRBV21-1	TRBJ2-7	ASSNRDKSSYEQY
TRBV2	TRBJ1-2	ASSGDRADGYT
TRBV2	TRBJ1-1	ASIQDRVGGEAF
TRBV4-2	TRBJ1-1	ASSQRRVNTEAF
TRBV7-9	TRBJ2-2	ASSLVAAGELF
TRBV11-2	TRBJ1-6	ASSLGGGSPLH
TRBV7-2	TRBJ2-3	ASSFPRRGTDTQY
TRBV6-1	TRBJ2-7	ASSTDREVDYEQY
TRBV5-1	TRBJ1-3	ASSFSTGTSGNTIY